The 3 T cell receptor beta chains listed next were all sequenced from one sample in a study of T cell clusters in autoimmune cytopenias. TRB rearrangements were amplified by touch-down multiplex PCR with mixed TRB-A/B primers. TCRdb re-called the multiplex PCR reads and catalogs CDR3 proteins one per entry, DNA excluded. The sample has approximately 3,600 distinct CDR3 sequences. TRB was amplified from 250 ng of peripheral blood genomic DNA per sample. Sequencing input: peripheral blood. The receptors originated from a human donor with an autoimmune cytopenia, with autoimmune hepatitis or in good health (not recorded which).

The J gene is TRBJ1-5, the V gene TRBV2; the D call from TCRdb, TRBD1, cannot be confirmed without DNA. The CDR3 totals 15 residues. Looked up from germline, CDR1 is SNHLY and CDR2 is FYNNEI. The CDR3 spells CASSEWAGVDQPQHF.

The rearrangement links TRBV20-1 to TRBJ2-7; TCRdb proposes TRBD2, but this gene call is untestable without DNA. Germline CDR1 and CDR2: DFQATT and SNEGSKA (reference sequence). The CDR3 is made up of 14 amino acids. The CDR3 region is CSAREAGGRHEQYF.

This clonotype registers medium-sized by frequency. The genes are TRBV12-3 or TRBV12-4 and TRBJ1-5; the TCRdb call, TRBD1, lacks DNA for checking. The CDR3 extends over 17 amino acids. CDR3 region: CASSPDRGPGGNQPQHF.